This entry lists 30 T cell receptor beta chains sequenced from one sample in a study of human T cells and chemical hapten exposure. Documented treatment: therapeutic diphenylcyclopropenone sensitization with weekly scalp DPC. Library construction involved attaching unique molecular identifiers to individual cDNA molecules, which allowed quantitative, reproducible TCR counting. MiXCR, run by TCRdb on the reads, gives a single entry per CDR3 protein. Counted here are about 320 distinct CDR3 sequences, under 45% occurring once; the ten biggest clones make up approximately 12%. Sequenced here: whole blood, sampled before DPC sensitization or 2, 6, or about 24 weeks after (not recorded which). Receptors originate from an adult with alopecia areata. Some clones in this sample may be carry-over from other donors' samples. This table probably holds off-target reads from a library built for another chain.

This clonotype is hyperexpanded by share. The chain carries TRBV7-8 and TRBJ2-7; D is unclear. Trimming pared 1 base from V and 0 bases from J, leaving 13 bases between. The V gene's germline CDR1 is SGHVS and CDR2 FQNEAQ. This CDR3 comprises 16 residues. CDR3: CASSLGPRSSSYEQYF. In DNA form, the CDR3 reads TGTGCCAGCAGCTTAGGGCCCAGGTCCAGCTCCTACGAGCAGTACTTC. Looking up the rest from reference TRBV7-8 and TRBJ2-7 gives the full variable domain: GAGVSQSPRYKVAKRGQDVALRCDPISGHVSLFWYQQALGQGPEFLTYFQNEAQLDKSGLPSDRFFAERPEGSVSTLKIQRTQQEDSAVYLCASSLGPRSSSYEQYFGPGTRLTVT.

The chain combines TRBV6-6 with TRBJ2-7; perhaps TRBD1 as D (6 bases). V lost 2 bases and J lost 0, with 8 bases in between. CDR3 length: 14 residues. In germline, CDR1 is MNHNY, CDR2 SVGAGI (reference sequence). The CDR3 is CASSYGQSSYEQYF. The CDR3 nucleotides are TGTGCCAGCAGTTACGGACAGAGCTCCTACGAGCAGTACTTC.

The chain recombines TRBV29-1 with TRBJ2-7; D is unresolved. CDR1 and CDR2 from the germline V gene are SQVTM and ANQGSEA. There are 11 residues in the CDR3. Trimming took 4 bases from V and 7 from J, leaving 11 bases between them. The CDR3 protein is CSVGQVAEQYF. The CDR3 nucleotides read TGCAGCGTTGGGCAGGTTGCGGAGCAGTACTTC.

This clonotype appeared once. V usage is TRBV19 and J usage is TRBJ2-7, with D perhaps matching TRBD1 (6 bases). Germline V gene sequence: CDR1 LNHDA, CDR2 SQIVND (reference sequence). The V end lost 5 bases, the J end lost 7 bases, and 18 bases lay between the germline ends. The CDR3 runs 14 residues. The CDR3 DNA is TGTGCCAGTAGTCCCCCGACAGGTCGCAGGGAGCAGTACTTC. Protein product: CASSPPTGRREQYF.

The chain joins TRBV29-1 to TRBJ2-3; 16 bases are a match to TRBD2. Per germline, CDR1 SQVTM and CDR2 ANQGSEA. The CDR3 extends over 17 amino acids. Germline trimming cut 7 bases from V and 4 bases from J; bases unmatched to any gene: 11. As DNA, the CDR3 is TGCAGCGCCAGCGGGACTAGCGGGAGGGCCAGTGCAGATACGCAGTATTTT. Its protein is CSASGTSGRASADTQYF.

The V gene is TRBV7-2, the J gene TRBJ2-2, with D unresolved. The germline V gene has CDR1 SGHTA and CDR2 FQGNSA. CDR3 length: 15 residues. Trimming pared 5 bases from V and 1 base from J, leaving 11 bases between. The CDR3 sequence is CASSHQLVNTGELFF. The CDR3 nucleotides read TGTGCCAGCAGCCACCAACTTGTGAACACCGGGGAGCTGTTTTTT.

The chain couples TRBV11-2 to TRBJ2-1, with D possibly matching TRBD2 (5 bases). V was shortened by 0 bases and J by 3 bases, with 6 bases between the two germline ends. This CDR3 has 14 amino acids. Germline CDR1 and CDR2: SGHAT and FQNNGV. The CDR3, as DNA: TGTGCCAGCAGCTTAGAGGACTTCTACAATGAGCAGTTCTTC. It yields the protein CASSLEDFYNEQFF.

The chain carries TRBV5-1 and TRBJ2-7, with D perhaps matching TRBD2 (5 bases). The CDR3 loop spans 16 amino acids. The germline V and J ends were trimmed by 1 base and 0 bases, with 14 bases remaining between them. The germline gives CDR1 SGHRS, CDR2 YFSETQ. CDR3 bases: TGCGCCAGCAGCTTGAGAGTCGGACTGAGCTCCTACGAGCAGTACTTC. Its translation is CASSLRVGLSSYEQYF.

By sample fraction, this clonotype is hyperexpanded. The rearrangement links TRBV7-9 to TRBJ1-6; the match to TRBD1 covers 8 bases. The CDR3 runs to 20 residues. V lost 2 bases and J lost 0; bases outside the gene matches: 12. Germline CDR1 SEHNR, CDR2 FQNEAQ (reference sequence). CDR3 sequence: CASSLTGWGQEDSYNSPLHF. DNA of the CDR3: TGTGCCAGCAGCTTAACTGGGTGGGGACAGGAGGACTCCTATAATTCACCCCTCCACTTT.

The rearrangement uses TRBV29-1 and TRBJ2-3; unclear D gene. The ends were cut back, 6 bases at V and 8 bases at J, with 12 bases in the middle. Germline CDR1 is SQVTM and CDR2 is ANQGSEA. The CDR3 extends over 11 amino acids. DNA of the CDR3: TGCAGCGTCCCCGTCGGAGTTACGCAGTATTTT. Translation gives CSVPVGVTQYF.

The chain has TRBV6-2 or TRBV6-3 and TRBJ2-3, with no clear D. V was clipped by 2 bases and J by 0 bases, with 15 bases between them. This CDR3 is 17 amino acids long. In germline, CDR1 is MNHEY, CDR2 SVGEGT. CDR3 in amino acids: CASSYARSAMSTDTQYF. CDR3 in DNA: TGTGCCAGCAGTTACGCACGGTCAGCGATGAGCACAGATACGCAGTATTTT.

This clonotype appeared a few times. This chain connects TRBV7-2 to TRBJ2-1; 10 bases map to TRBD2. This CDR3 has 15 residues. Trimming at V came to 5 bases and at J to 8 bases, leaving 9 bases not matched to a gene. Germline values: CDR1 SGHTA, CDR2 FQGNSA. The CDR3: CASSGAGGPLDEQFF. CDR3 sequence (DNA): TGTGCCAGCAGCGGAGCGGGAGGGCCCCTTGATGAGCAGTTCTTC.

This clonotype was recorded once. J is TRBJ2-2 and V is TRBV2; TRBD2 matches 9 bases. V was clipped by 6 bases and J by 5 bases; unmatched bases: 7. This CDR3 contains 15 residues. CDR1 is SNHLY, CDR2 FYNNEI, per germline. The CDR3 spells CASRSSGARTGELFF. In nucleotides, the CDR3 is TGTGCCAGCAGATCTAGCGGGGCCCGAACCGGGGAGCTGTTTTTT.

This rearrangement joins TRBV7-2 to TRBJ2-4; TRBD1 matches at 8 bases. In germline, CDR1 is SGHTA, CDR2 FQGNSA. There are 15 residues in the CDR3. Trimming removed 1 base from V and 8 bases from J; junction bases left unmatched: 7. The CDR3 loop is CASSLDYRGKDIQYF. In DNA form, the CDR3 reads TGTGCCAGCAGCTTAGATTACAGGGGGAAGGACATTCAGTACTTC.

This chain connects TRBV6-1 to TRBJ1-2, with TRBD1 matching 9 bases. The V gene end was trimmed by 0 bases and the J gene end by 5 bases; junction bases not matched to a gene: 4. Germline V gene sequence: CDR1 MNHNS, CDR2 SASEGT. The CDR3 is made up of 15 amino acids. The CDR3 loop is CASSEAPGTGYGYTF. The CDR3 bases are TGTGCCAGCAGTGAAGCCCCCGGGACAGGGTATGGCTACACCTTC.

The chain couples TRBV20-1 to TRBJ2-1; D is possibly TRBD2 (5 bases). This CDR3 comprises 15 residues. Germline V CDR1 and CDR2: DFQATT, SNEGSKA (reference sequence). Trimming removed 6 bases from V and 4 bases from J, with 19 bases in between. The CDR3 region is CSAHPGTSRYNEQFF. The CDR3 bases are TGCAGTGCACACCCGGGAACTAGTCGGTACAATGAGCAGTTCTTC.

This clonotype was seen only a few times. V is TRBV6-5 and J is TRBJ2-2; D unclear. Trimming stripped 6 bases from V and 1 base from J, with 15 bases between. Germline values: CDR1 MNHEY, CDR2 SVGAGI. This CDR3 region has 16 residues. The CDR3 region is CASRRSGDLNTGELFF. CDR3 sequence (DNA): TGTGCCAGCAGGCGGAGTGGTGACTTGAACACCGGGGAGCTGTTTTTT.

The gene calls are TRBV23-1 and TRBJ2-5, with 7 bases lining up with TRBD2. TRBV23-1 is annotated as an ORF whose role is uncertain. The V gene end was trimmed by 1 base and the J gene end by 5 bases; junction bases not matched to a gene: 4. This CDR3 has 14 amino acids. CDR3 region: CASSQLRGGETQYF. CDR3 coding DNA: TGCGCCAGCAGTCAATTGAGGGGAGGGGAGACCCAGTACTTC.

This clonotype has just a few counts. The rearrangement links TRBV6-1 to TRBJ2-7; 8 positions match TRBD2. With V trimmed by 2 bases and J by 2 bases, 5 bases remained unmatched. The V gene's germline CDR1 is MNHNS and CDR2 SASEGT. The CDR3 length is 15 residues. CDR3 residues: CASSEFRLATYEQYF. The CDR3 coding sequence is TGTGCCAGCAGTGAATTCCGACTAGCGACCTACGAGCAGTACTTC.

A single count supports this clonotype. The chain joins TRBV20-1 to TRBJ1-1; the D is unclear. Germline-derived CDR1 and CDR2 are DFQATT and SNEGSKA (reference sequence). V was pared by 4 bases and J by 8 bases, with 14 bases between. CDR3 length equals 12 residues. The DNA of the CDR3 is TGCAGTGCTACTAGGGTCTGGGAAGAAGCTTTCTTT. Translating gives CSATRVWEEAFF.

The genes are TRBV10-3 and TRBJ2-7; perhaps TRBD2 as D (6 bases). Germline V CDR1 and CDR2: ENHRY, SYGVKD. V lost 11 bases and J lost 2, with 19 bases in between. CDR3 length: 14 residues. CDR3 in DNA: TGTGCCGCAGGCAGTGCGGGGCTCACCTACGAGCAGTACTTC. Translated, it gives CAAGSAGLTYEQYF.

This clonotype was seen more than once but under ten times. The chain couples TRBV29-1 to TRBJ2-5; 7 bases map to TRBD2. V shed 3 bases, J shed 2 bases, and the junction held 6 bases outside the gene matches. Germline CDR1 and CDR2: SQVTM and ANQGSEA. CDR3 length: 14 amino acids. The CDR3 DNA is TGCAGCGTTGACGGGCTAGCGGCACAAGAGACCCAGTACTTC. This codes for CSVDGLAAQETQYF.

In this sample, this clonotype turned up a few times. Relative to the germline gene, one junction end is altered; a read error may explain this. V is TRBV7-7 and J is TRBJ2-3, with a weak D call TRBD2 (6 bases). The germline V gene encodes CDR1 SSHAT and CDR2 FNYEAQ (reference sequence). This CDR3 contains 15 residues. This CDR3 is CASSRSAGYTDTQYF. The CDR3 nucleotides read TGTGCTAGCAGCCGCAGTGCGGGATACACAGATACGCAGTATTTT.

The chain couples TRBV6-4 to TRBJ2-2, with TRBD2 as a possible D gene (5 bases). This CDR3 is 14 amino acids long. The germline CDR1 and CDR2 sequences are MRHNA and SNTAGT. Trimming cost V 5 bases and J 9 bases, with 16 bases left between them. DNA of the CDR3: TGTGCCAGCAGTATGATTCCGGGGTCCCGGGAGCTGTTTTTT. Amino acids: CASSMIPGSRELFF.

The chain employs TRBV2 and TRBJ2-7, with D hard to call. The CDR3 loop spans 11 amino acids. CDR1 SNHLY and CDR2 FYNNEI come from the germline V gene. Deletions cut 4 bases from V and 4 bases from J, with 5 bases between. The chain's CDR3 is CASSVPYEQYF. The CDR3 nucleotides are TGTGCCAGCAGTGTCCCTTACGAGCAGTACTTC.

This chain uses TRBV12-3 or TRBV12-4 with TRBJ1-4, with 9 bases matching TRBD1. The V and J ends lost 6 bases and 7 bases, in that order; junction bases with no gene match: 6. This CDR3 spans 14 amino acids. The CDR3 loop reads CASSPGTGSEKLFF. The CDR3 DNA is TGTGCCAGCAGCCCCGGGACAGGGTCTGAAAAACTGTTTTTT.

The CDR3 bases are TGTGCCAGCAGCTCGGACACGGACAGGGAAGAGACCCAGTACTTC. This encodes CASSSDTDREETQYF. The chain couples TRBV11-3 to TRBJ2-5, with 8 positions matching TRBD1. V lost 4 bases to trimming and J lost 3 bases; unmatched junction nucleotides: 7. The CDR3 length is 15 residues. CDR1 is SGHNT, CDR2 YENEEA, per germline.

This chain uses TRBV20-1 with TRBJ2-3, with a tentative D call TRBD2 (5 bases). The CDR3 is made up of 14 amino acids. The ends were cut back, 1 base at V and 4 bases at J, with 12 bases in the middle. CDR1 DFQATT and CDR2 SNEGSKA come from the germline V gene (reference sequence). CDR3 nucleotide sequence: TGCAGTGCTAGAGCCGAGCGGAGCCCAGATACGCAGTATTTT. Translated, it gives CSARAERSPDTQYF.

This clonotype was found a few times. The chain is built from TRBV28 and TRBJ2-7; D is possibly TRBD2 (5 bases). The CDR3 has 13 residues. Looked up from germline, CDR1 is MDHEN and CDR2 is SYDVKM. Trimming removed 2 bases at V and 5 bases at J, with 10 bases between. The CDR3 spells CASSLMDGNEQYF. The CDR3 nucleotides are TGTGCCAGCAGTTTAATGGACGGGAACGAGCAGTACTTC. Variable domain in full (rest from reference TRBV28 and TRBJ2-7): DVKVTQSSRYLVKRTGEKVFLECVQDMDHENMFWYRQDPGLGLRLIYFSYDVKMKEKGDIPEGYSVSREKKERFSLILESASTNQTSMYLCASSLMDGNEQYFGPGTRLTVT.

The CDR3 is CSADPSGRAAEQFF. The CDR3 region has the DNA TGCAGTGCTGACCCGAGCGGGAGGGCCGCCGAGCAGTTCTTC. The chain joins TRBV20-1 to TRBJ2-1; 10 bases fit TRBD2. V gave up 5 bases and J gave up 10 bases; unmatched junction bases: 11. This CDR3 is built from 14 residues. Germline V gene lookup returns CDR1 DFQATT and CDR2 SNEGSKA (reference sequence).